These 24 T cell receptor beta chains were sequenced from one sample in a study of CD8 T cells in ankylosing spondylitis. TCRdb analysed the 5' RACE reads with MiXCR anew, one entry per CDR3 protein. The table lists about 30,000 distinct CDR3 sequences, around 30% of them singletons. Sequencing was performed on synovial fluid, either unsorted or a sorted T cell fraction (not recorded which). The source of these receptors is a male donor with ankylosing spondylitis.

The chain has TRBV5-6 and TRBJ2-7; D gene uncertain. Germline CDR1 SGHDT, CDR2 YYEEEE. V was pared by 6 bases and J by 3 bases, with 13 bases between. The CDR3 totals 13 residues. The chain's CDR3 is CASTPRHGYEQYF. The CDR3 bases are TGTGCCAGCACCCCTAGACACGGCTACGAGCAGTACTTC.

This chain links TRBV14 with TRBJ2-7, with D perhaps matching TRBD1 (7 bases). CDR3 length: 16 residues. Germline V gives CDR1 SGHDN, CDR2 FVKESK. Trimming took 4 bases from V and 3 from J, leaving 19 bases between them. The CDR3 spells CASSPRDSPTRYEQYF. CDR3 sequence (DNA): TGTGCCAGCAGCCCGCGGGACAGCCCAACCCGCTACGAGCAGTACTTC.

This chain connects TRBV12-3 or TRBV12-4 to TRBJ1-1; no clear D gene. This CDR3 region has 10 residues. Trimming pared 2 bases from V and 12 bases from J, leaving 7 bases between. Here the CDR3 reads CASSLRETFF. CDR3 nucleotides: TGTGCCAGCAGTTTACGTGAGACTTTCTTT.

The chain is built from TRBV5-6 and TRBJ1-1; 8 bases agree with TRBD1. Germline CDR1 reads SGHDT; CDR2 reads YYEEEE. V lost 4 bases, J lost 4 bases, and 3 bases stayed unmatched. The CDR3 runs 13 residues. The CDR3 protein is CASSTGGGTEAFF. CDR3 in DNA: TGTGCCAGCAGCACAGGGGGTGGCACTGAAGCTTTCTTT.

J is TRBJ2-1 and V is TRBV12-3 or TRBV12-4; D remains ambiguous. The CDR3 has 15 amino acids. V lost 3 bases and J lost 0, with 9 bases in between. The CDR3, as DNA: TGTGCCAGCAGTTTGAGCCCGAGCTCCTACAATGAGCAGTTCTTC. It specifies CASSLSPSSYNEQFF.

This clonotype has just one count. The rearrangement links TRBV14 to TRBJ1-1; D not certain. Trimming removed 0 bases at V and 7 bases at J, with 12 bases between. This CDR3 has 14 residues. Germline V gene sequence: CDR1 SGHDN, CDR2 FVKESK. The CDR3 DNA sequence: TGTGCCAGCAGCCAAGAGGTGGATGTGGGTGAAGCTTTCTTT. Translation: CASSQEVDVGEAFF. Full variable domain (outside the CDR3, taken from reference TRBV14 and TRBJ1-1): EAGVTQFPSHSVIEKGQTVTLRCDPISGHDNLYWYRRVMGKEIKFLLHFVKESKQDESGMPNNRFLAERTGGTYSTLKVQPAELEDSGVYFCASSQEVDVGEAFFGQGTRLTVV.

Only a few counts were recorded for this clonotype. This rearrangement joins TRBV19 to TRBJ1-1; 9 bases fit TRBD1. The CDR3 loop spans 16 amino acids. The germline V gene encodes CDR1 LNHDA and CDR2 SQIVND (reference sequence). Unmatched junction bases numbered 7, after V lost 5 bases and J lost 0 bases. The CDR3 nucleotides read TGTGCCAGTAGTCCGTGGGGACAGGGATTGAACACTGAAGCTTTCTTT. This encodes CASSPWGQGLNTEAFF.

The chain has TRBV7-2 and TRBJ2-5; unclear D gene. Germline assignment: CDR1 SGHTA and CDR2 FQGNSA. Trimming removed 7 bases from V and 4 bases from J, with 16 bases in between. The CDR3 length is 14 residues. Here the CDR3 reads CASTFDSARETQYF. The CDR3 DNA reads as TGTGCCAGCACCTTTGATTCCGCCCGAGAGACCCAGTACTTC.

The chain carries TRBV3-1 and TRBJ2-3; 11 nucleotides agree with TRBD2. Germline CDR1 and CDR2: LGHDT and YNNKEL (reference sequence). The J segment lost 3 bases and the V segment lost 4 bases, leaving 3 bases of the junction unmatched. This CDR3 spans 15 amino acids. The CDR3 reads CASSPGLAVTDTQYF. DNA for the CDR3: TGTGCCAGCAGCCCGGGACTAGCGGTGACAGATACGCAGTATTTT.

This chain joins TRBV7-9 and TRBJ2-3; no definite D call. The CDR3 is made up of 13 amino acids. Trimming removed 0 bases at V and 2 bases at J, with 3 bases between. Germline V gene data show CDR1 as SEHNR and CDR2 as FQNEAQ (reference sequence). The CDR3 coding sequence is TGTGCCAGCAGCTTAGCCAACACAGATACGCAGTATTTT. It translates to CASSLANTDTQYF.

The chain employs TRBV12-3 or TRBV12-4 and TRBJ2-7; D unresolved. Deletions cut 3 bases from V and 7 bases from J, with 16 bases between. This CDR3 is built from 14 residues. CDR3: CASSFHGPSMEQYF. The CDR3, as DNA: TGTGCCAGCAGTTTCCACGGGCCCTCTATGGAGCAGTACTTC.

CDR3 coding DNA: TGCAGTGCTAGAGATATCGGAGGGGACACCGGGGAGCTGTTTTTT. Encoded protein: CSARDIGGDTGELFF. V is TRBV20-1 and J is TRBJ2-2; a weak D match, TRBD2 (6 bases). The V end lost 0 bases, the J end lost 3 bases, and 11 bases lay between the germline ends. The CDR3 is made up of 15 amino acids. Germline lookup yields CDR1 DFQATT and CDR2 SNEGSKA (reference sequence).

This clonotype is medium-sized within its sample. This chain joins TRBV5-1 and TRBJ1-4; 8 nucleotides line up with TRBD1. The CDR3 covers 18 residues. Germline V gene sequence: CDR1 SGHRS, CDR2 YFSETQ. V gave up 6 bases and J gave up 8 bases; unmatched junction bases: 21. Written as DNA, the CDR3 is TGCGCCAGCACCCTAAACCCGGGACAGGACCTTACAAGGGAAAAACTGTTTTTT. It yields the protein CASTLNPGQDLTREKLFF. Combining the CDR3 with reference TRBV5-1 and TRBJ1-4 gives the whole variable domain KAGVTQTPRYLIKTRGQQVTLSCSPISGHRSVSWYQQTPGQGLQFLFEYFSETQRNKGNFPGRFSGRQFSNSRSEMNVSTLELGDSALYLCASTLNPGQDLTREKLFFGSGTQLSVL.

The gene calls are TRBV11-2 and TRBJ2-1; no reliable D call. CDR1 is SGHAT and CDR2 is FQNNGV in the germline V gene. The CDR3 extends over 16 amino acids. V was pared by 2 bases and J by 5 bases, with 16 bases between. CDR3 sequence (DNA): TGTGCCAGCAGCTTATTTCTGATCGGACCCCACAATGAGCAGTTCTTC. Protein sequence: CASSLFLIGPHNEQFF.

Within the sample, this clonotype is medium-sized. The chain is built from TRBV15 and TRBJ2-5, with a weak D call TRBD1 (5 bases). Germline V CDR1 and CDR2: LNHNV, YYDKDF (reference sequence). V was pared by 5 bases and J by 14 bases, with 15 bases between. The length of the CDR3 is 11 residues. In nucleotides, the CDR3 is TGTGCCACCAGCCCAGGAGACAGCCTTTACTTC. This gives the protein CATSPGDSLYF.

The chain joins TRBV2 to TRBJ2-4; 7 nucleotides align to TRBD1. The J segment lost 8 bases and the V segment lost 8 bases, leaving 6 bases of the junction unmatched. Germline V gene data show CDR1 as SNHLY and CDR2 as FYNNEI. The CDR3 loop spans 12 amino acids. This chain's CDR3 is CASEAGGDIQYF. Here the CDR3 DNA reads TGTGCCAGCGAGGCAGGGGGTGACATTCAGTACTTC.

This chain connects TRBV20-1 to TRBJ2-5; D possibly corresponds to TRBD2 (5 bases). The CDR3 loop spans 15 amino acids. Germline CDR1 and CDR2: DFQATT and SNEGSKA (reference sequence). V lost 3 bases and J 5 bases, leaving 19 bases between the germline ends. The CDR3 loop is CSASALVASGETQYF. CDR3 sequence (DNA): TGCAGTGCTAGTGCTCTCGTAGCGAGTGGGGAGACCCAGTACTTC.

This chain joins TRBV7-9 and TRBJ1-2; D may be TRBD1 (5 bases). Trimming shortened V by 5 bases and J by 12 bases, and 13 bases separated the two germline ends. Germline lookup yields CDR1 SEHNR and CDR2 FQNEAQ (reference sequence). The CDR3 totals 11 residues. The CDR3 DNA follows: TGTGCCAGCAGCATCCCAGGGCGGGACACCTTC. Protein product: CASSIPGRDTF.

V gene TRBV7-7 combines with J gene TRBJ2-5; TRBD1 might be the D (5 bases). Germline assignment: CDR1 SSHAT and CDR2 FNYEAQ (reference sequence). The CDR3 has 13 amino acids. Trimming removed 2 bases from V and 5 bases from J, with 9 bases in between. The CDR3 loop reads CASSLWAGETQYF. The CDR3 coding sequence is TGTGCCAGCAGCTTATGGGCAGGGGAGACCCAGTACTTC. The whole variable domain, remainder taken from reference TRBV7-7 and TRBJ2-5, is GAGVSQSPRYKVTKRGQDVTLRCDPISSHATLYWYQQALGQGPEFLTYFNYEAQPDKSGLPSDRFSAERPEGSISTLTIQRTEQRDSAMYRCASSLWAGETQYFGPGTRLLVL.

This clonotype was counted between two and nine times. The chain recombines TRBV7-9 with TRBJ1-1; 10 bases match TRBD1. CDR1 and CDR2 from the germline V gene are SEHNR and FQNEAQ (reference sequence). The CDR3 sequence is 14 residues long. V was clipped by 6 bases and J by 6 bases; unmatched bases: 7. CDR3 sequence (DNA): TGTGCCAGCAGGAAGACAGGGGGCATGGCTGAAGCTTTCTTT. It yields the protein CASRKTGGMAEAFF.

The rearrangement joins TRBV6-1 to TRBJ2-3; 10 bases align to TRBD1. The CDR3 is 16 amino acids. CDR1 MNHNS and CDR2 SASEGT come from the germline V gene. The V gene end was trimmed by 5 bases and the J gene end by 2 bases; junction bases not matched to a gene: 7. CDR3 protein: CASSLRTGGVTDTQYF. CDR3 nucleotides: TGTGCCAGCAGTCTGCGGACAGGGGGAGTCACAGATACGCAGTATTTT.

The chain uses TRBV30 and TRBJ2-2, with D perhaps matching TRBD1 (7 bases). V lost 3 bases and J 1 base, leaving 18 bases between the germline ends. The CDR3 runs to 17 residues. CDR1 and CDR2 from the germline V gene are GTSNPN and SVGIG (reference sequence). Written as DNA, the CDR3 is TGTGCCTGGAGCCGAGGAGGGGGCGGATGGAACACCGGGGAGCTGTTTTTT. The encoded protein is CAWSRGGGGWNTGELFF.

This clonotype was detected a few times. The chain uses TRBV5-1 and TRBJ2-2; 10 bases agree with TRBD1. V lost 4 bases, J lost 1 base, and 4 bases stayed unmatched. The CDR3 contains 16 residues. Per germline, CDR1 SGHRS and CDR2 YFSETQ. The CDR3 nucleotides are TGCGCCAGCAGCCTCGGGACAGGGGTGAACACCGGGGAGCTGTTTTTT. Amino acids: CASSLGTGVNTGELFF.

The rearrangement links TRBV12-5 to TRBJ1-2, with D possibly TRBD1 on 6 matching bases. Between the trimmed V and J ends, which lost 5 bases and 5 bases, there was a span of 18 bases. CDR3 length: 15 amino acids. Germline-derived CDR1 and CDR2 are LGHNT and FRNRAP. The CDR3 loop reads CASGLSSGALYGYTF. The CDR3 bases are TGTGCTAGTGGTCTCTCCTCGGGGGCCCTATATGGCTACACCTTC.